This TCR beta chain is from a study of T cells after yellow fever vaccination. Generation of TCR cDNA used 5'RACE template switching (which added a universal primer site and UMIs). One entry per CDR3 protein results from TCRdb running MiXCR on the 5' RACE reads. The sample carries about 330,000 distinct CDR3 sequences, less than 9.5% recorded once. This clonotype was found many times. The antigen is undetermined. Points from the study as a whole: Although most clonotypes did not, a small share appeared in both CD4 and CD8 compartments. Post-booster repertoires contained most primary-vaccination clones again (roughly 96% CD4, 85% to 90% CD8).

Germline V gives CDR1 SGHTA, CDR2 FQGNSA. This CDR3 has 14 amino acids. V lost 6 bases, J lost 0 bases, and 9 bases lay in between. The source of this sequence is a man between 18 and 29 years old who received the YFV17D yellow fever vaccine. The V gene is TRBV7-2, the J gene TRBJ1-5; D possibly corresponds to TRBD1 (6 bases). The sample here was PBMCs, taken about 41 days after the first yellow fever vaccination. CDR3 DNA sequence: TGTGCCAGCAGTTGGACAGTTAGCAATCAGCCCCAGCATTTT. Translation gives CASSWTVSNQPQHF.